This entry describes one T cell receptor (beta chain). Its antigen is still unknown. These data come from a study of cytomegalovirus exposure and HLA in healthy donors. Overall study findings and caveats: Owing to their indistinguishability, certain V segments, notably TRBV6-2 and TRBV6-3, were excluded. DRB1 had the most TCR associations and HLA-C the fewest, a later analysis found, with rates varying by HLA locus. Judged likely to be a sequencing artifact was a cluster of highly shared sequence variants.

The primer mix had 60 Vbeta and 13 Jbeta primers. Profiled with immunoSEQ multiplex PCR; TCRdb holds only in-frame clones, not every one. The table shows 110,000 or so clones, with approximately 69% occurring only once. There are 16 residues in the CDR3. V shed 0 bases and J shed 0 bases, with 9 bases lying between them. Looked up from germline, CDR1 is MGHRA and CDR2 is YSYEKL. The chain carries TRBV4-1 and TRBJ2-1; no firm D call. The sample comprised PBMCs. The receptor's source is a woman in her 40s in good health and CMV-seropositive. CDR3 sequence: CASSQDPTSSYNEQFF. The DNA of the CDR3 is TGCGCCAGCAGCCAAGATCCTACGAGCTCCTACAATGAGCAGTTCTTC.